This T cell receptor (beta chain) derives from a study of T cell responses to AZD1222 COVID-19 vaccine. Study-wide context: Second-dose schedules of about 4 or about 12 weeks were combined.

With regard to this clone: What it binds is not known.

CDR1 is SNHLY and CDR2 is FYNNEI in the germline V gene. The ends were cut back, 11 bases at V and 5 bases at J, with 18 bases in the middle. CDR3 length: 13 residues. Findings and limits, study-wide: Following two doses of AZD1222, Spike-specific TCR breadth and depth rose. Just five or six AZD1222 recipients were seropositive at baseline.

Method: immunoSEQ multiplex PCR; TCRdb's copy keeps in-frame clones and lacks some. The data show some 120,000 clones, with about 94% seen just once and approximately 0.85% held by the top ten. This clonotype was obtained from an adult in good health. Sequences were derived from peripheral blood, sampled on day 0 of AZD1222 vaccination. The chain combines TRBV2 with TRBJ2-5; tentative D call: TRBD1 (5 bases). The CDR3 here is CASRLGAGETQYF. DNA for the CDR3: TGTGCCTCCCGATTAGGGGCTGGGGAGACCCAGTACTTC.